This T cell receptor beta chain was sequenced during a study of T cells in Graves' hyperthyroidism and ophthalmopathy. Study-level results: Model predictions of ophthalmopathy came a median around 6.5 months before onset. The blood repertoire included most of the expanded thyroid clonotypes above 0.001.

Thyroid ultrasound and orbital computed tomography, with clinical symptoms and serum thyroxine and TRAb, informed diagnoses. RNA transcripts gave rise to amplified TCR beta CDR3 regions. During a first-round RT-PCR of the TCR CDR3, the HTBI primer set was used. TCRdb recomputed calls from the multiplex PCR reads with MiXCR, one row per CDR3 protein. The repertoire consists of roughly 93,000 distinct CDR3 sequences, with around 40% occurring once and the leading ten covering roughly a tenth. J lost 5 bases, V lost 7 bases, and 9 bases had no gene match. Germline assignment: CDR1 MDHEN and CDR2 SYDVKM. The CDR3 totals 15 residues. As to this clonotype: As yet, its antigen is unknown.

Sequenced sample: peripheral blood or thyroid tissue (not recorded which). This sequence joins TRBV28 and TRBJ1-5; 9 bases fit TRBD1. This sequence was found in a woman aged 25 to 39 with Graves' hyperthyroidism. DNA for the CDR3: TGTGCCAGCACCCTTTCCGGGACAGGGTATCAGCCCCAGCATTTT. This codes for CASTLSGTGYQPQHF.